The present entry profiles one TCR beta chain with its context. The antigen is unknown. The data stem from a study of cytomegalovirus exposure and HLA in healthy donors. Use of 60 Vbeta and 13 Jbeta primers characterized the PCR. Profiled with immunoSEQ multiplex PCR; TCRdb holds only in-frame clones, not every one. This sample has 140,000 to 150,000 clones, with 75% to 90% found just once. V gave up 0 bases and J gave up 4 bases; unmatched junction bases: 0. Germline CDR1 is SQVTM and CDR2 is ANQGSEA. The CDR3 extends over 13 amino acids. Study conclusions and caveats: TCR beta V- and J-gene trimming, according to a later analysis, was linked to a missense DCLRE1C variant. In the analysis, some V segments, TRBV6-2 and TRBV6-3 included, were excluded as indistinguishable.

The sample taken for sequencing was PBMCs. The V call is TRBV29-1, the J call TRBJ2-7; 10 bases map to TRBD1. The receptor comes from a woman aged 25 to 39 in good health and CMV-seronegative. CDR3 coding DNA: TGCAGCGTTGAAGAGGGACAGGGGTACGAGCAGTACTTC. As protein: CSVEEGQGYEQYF.